The 23 T cell receptor delta chains in this list originate from one sample, sequenced in a study of gamma-delta T cells after stem cell transplantation. TCRdb redid clone calling on the RT-PCR reads using CATT. Of some 2,500 delta-chain clones in the sample, approximately 3% were seen once. Sequenced: gamma-delta T cells. The source of these receptors is a human donor. It is not recorded whose cells these are; they may come from a transplant donor.

On this clone: A far larger clone is just one base off, so this is likely a read error. The chain carries TRDV2 and TRDJ3, with D tentatively TRDD2 or TRDD3 (5 bases each). Germline lookup yields CDR1 GEAIGNYY and CDR2 EKD. V lost 0 bases to trimming and J lost 0 bases, with 32 bases between them. This CDR3 is built from 25 residues. The CDR3 DNA reads TGTGCCTGTGACACCACTCCGACCCCCTACGTTTCGGGGGCTAATGCCTCCTGGGACACCCGACAGATGTTTTTC. This codes for CACDTTPTPYVSGANASWDTRQMFF.

This clone was seen a few times. A far bigger clonotype differs at one base, so this is likely a read error. Because the CDR3's place on the DNA is in doubt, the DNA is left out and the CDR3 is given as listed by TCRdb. This same CDR3 is encoded by further DNA sequences in the sample. This chain links TRDV2 with TRDJ1; the DNA was not used to check the table's D call, TRDD3. The CDR3 comprises 16 residues, both ends counted. Germline V gene sequence: CDR1 GEAIGNYY, CDR2 EKD. The CDR3 loop is CACDALWGIGTDKLIF.

By share, this clone ranks as large. The identical CDR3 is also encoded by other nucleotide sequences in the sample. This chain uses TRDV2 with TRDJ1; TRDD3 matches 9 bases. This CDR3 spans 18 amino acids. Germline CDR1 and CDR2: GEAIGNYY and EKD. With 3 bases clipped from V and 0 bases from J, the junction kept 13 bases outside the gene matches. CDR3 region: CACDSLLGEPKYTDKLIF. In DNA, the CDR3 is TGTGCCTGTGACTCCTTACTGGGGGAACCAAAGTACACCGATAAACTCATCTTT.

This clone showed up just a few times. CDR3 sequence reads: CACDRVPTGGHPNTDKLIF. For the CDR3, the DNA is TGTGCCTGTGACAGAGTCCCTACTGGGGGACACCCCAACACCGATAAACTCATCTTT. V is TRDV2 and J is TRDJ1, with TRDD3 matching over 9 bases. Germline lookup yields CDR1 GEAIGNYY and CDR2 EKD. This CDR3 spans 19 amino acids. V lost 2 bases, J lost 0 bases, and 15 bases stayed unmatched.

Worth noting for this clone: Translating this DNA gives a protein that differs at residue 10 from the TCRdb one, which belongs to a much larger clone; a read error is likely, and the protein shown is this translation. The chain joins TRDV2 to TRDJ1, with a tentative D call TRDD3 (5 bases). The V gene lost 0 bases and the J gene lost 3 bases, with 13 bases spanning the gap. Germline assignment: CDR1 GEAIGNYY and CDR2 EKD. CDR3 length: 15 residues. CDR3 sequence (DNA): TGTGCCTGTGACACCCTGGGTCTCCACGCCGATAAACTCATCTTT. Its translation is CACDTLGLHADKLIF.

This clone was counted only a few times. TCRdb pairs this DNA with a much larger clone's protein that differs at residue 11, likely a read error; the protein shown was translated from the DNA. This chain joins TRDV2 and TRDJ1; TRDD3 matches 10 bases. The germline gives CDR1 GEAIGNYY, CDR2 EKD. Trimming cost V 0 bases and J 7 bases; bases outside gene matches: 7. The CDR3 is 15 residues long. This chain's CDR3 is CACDTVGGYSAKLIF. CDR3 DNA: TGTGCCTGTGACACCGTTGGGGGATACTCCGCTAAACTCATCTTT.

The V gene is TRDV2, the J gene TRDJ1; TRDD3 aligns across 12 bases. The germline V gene has CDR1 GEAIGNYY and CDR2 EKD. The CDR3 length is 19 residues. V lost 3 bases and J lost 0; bases outside the gene matches: 13. CDR3 sequence reads: CACDSVRTGGYSYTDKLIF. The CDR3 DNA reads as TGTGCCTGTGACTCCGTCCGTACTGGGGGATACTCATACACCGATAAACTCATCTTT.

The chain combines TRDV2 with TRDJ1; 8 bases map to TRDD3. The CDR3 has 17 residues. V lost 0 bases to trimming and J lost 1 base; unmatched junction nucleotides: 9. In germline, CDR1 is GEAIGNYY, CDR2 EKD. For the CDR3, the DNA is TGTGCCTGTGACACCGTAGGTGGGGGATTCTCCACCGATAAACTCATCTTT. Protein: CACDTVGGGFSTDKLIF.

To note about this clone: One base separates it from a far larger clone, so it is likely a read error. This CDR3 is CACDSWESTDKLIF. CDR3 nucleotides: TGTGCCTGTGACAGCTGGGAGAGCACCGATAAACTCATCTTT. The J gene is TRDJ1, the V gene TRDV2, with D possibly being TRDD3 (5 bases). Between the trimmed V and J ends, which lost 2 bases and 1 base, there was a span of 10 bases. The germline V gene has CDR1 GEAIGNYY and CDR2 EKD. The CDR3 runs 14 residues.

By proportion, this clone is medium-sized. The V and J genes are TRDV1 and TRDJ1, with D possibly TRDD3 on 10 matching bases. This CDR3 has 26 amino acids. Trimming removed 2 bases at V and 3 bases at J, with 46 bases between. The germline gives CDR1 TSWWSYY, CDR2 QGS. This chain's CDR3 is CALGELKQGLPTLKPYWGISSDKLIF. The CDR3 coding sequence is TGTGCTCTTGGGGAATTAAAACAAGGCCTTCCTACTCTCAAGCCTTACTGGGGGATTAGTTCCGATAAACTCATCTTT.

This clone turned up a few times. This chain links TRDV2 with TRDJ1; 12 bases map to TRDD3. Trimming removed 0 bases from V and 2 bases from J; junction bases left unmatched: 9. This CDR3 comprises 18 residues. From germline, CDR1 is GEAIGNYY and CDR2 EKD. The CDR3 is CACDTILLGDTRTDKLIF. CDR3 DNA: TGTGCCTGTGACACCATTCTACTGGGGGATACACGAACCGATAAACTCATCTTT.

The chain uses TRDV2 and TRDJ1; TRDD3 aligns across 7 bases. There are 17 residues in the CDR3. Trimming removed 0 bases from V and 2 bases from J; junction bases left unmatched: 11. CDR1 and CDR2 (germline): GEAIGNYY, EKD. CDR3 nucleotides: TGTGCCTGTGACACCGTCGAAGCTGGGGGGCCAACCGATAAACTCATCTTT. It specifies CACDTVEAGGPTDKLIF.

This clone occurred a few times. The translation of this DNA and the TCRdb protein of a much larger clone differ at residue 3, probably owing to a read error; the protein shown here is translated from the DNA. CDR3 coding DNA: TGTGCCCGTGATCAACTTCCTACTCTGGGGGATACCGATAAACTCATCTTT. It yields the protein CARDQLPTLGDTDKLIF. The gene calls are TRDV2 and TRDJ1; TRDD3 might be the D (9 bases). The CDR3 runs to 17 residues. Germline CDR1 reads GEAIGNYY; CDR2 reads EKD.

This clone was observed a few times. A far larger clone is one nucleotide away, so this likely arose from a read error. In the same sample, other DNA sequences code for this CDR3. The CDR3 nucleotides read TGTGCCTGTGACACCCTTTGGTCTGGGGGATACGCGTTGTCCCTGATCTTT. Encoded protein: CACDTLWSGGYALSLIF. This chain joins TRDV2 and TRDJ4, with 12 bases matching TRDD3. In germline, CDR1 is GEAIGNYY, CDR2 EKD. The CDR3 is 17 amino acids. J gave up 6 bases and V 0 bases, and 13 bases lay outside the gene matches.

This clone appeared a few times. One base separates it from a far larger clone, so it is likely a read error. Other DNA sequences within the sample encode an identical CDR3. The rearrangement uses TRDV2 and TRDJ1; TRDD3 matches 8 bases. V lost 7 bases and J lost 0; bases outside the gene matches: 27. From germline, CDR1 is GEAIGNYY and CDR2 EKD. This CDR3 region has 21 residues. CDR3 region: CACDPLRSGDTPSANTDKLIF. The CDR3, as DNA: TGTGCCTGCGACCCCTTACGTTCAGGGGATACCCCCTCAGCGAACACCGATAAACTCATCTTT.

Of note for this clone: The protein held in TCRdb is that of a much larger clone and does not match this DNA's translation at residue 16, likely because of a read error; the protein shown is translated from the DNA. This rearrangement joins TRDV2 to TRDJ1, with 12 bases that match TRDD3. CDR1 GEAIGNYY and CDR2 EKD come from the germline V gene. The CDR3 totals 18 residues. The CDR3: CACDPLGDTLPHTDKHIF. The CDR3 nucleotides read TGTGCCTGTGACCCACTGGGGGATACCCTCCCACACACCGATAAACACATCTTT.

This clone was seen only a few times. TCRdb's protein, taken from a much larger clone, differs from this DNA's translation at residue 16, likely owing to a read error; the protein displayed comes from the DNA. This chain joins TRDV2 and TRDJ1; 13 bases agree with TRDD3. Germline CDR1 GEAIGNYY, CDR2 EKD. The CDR3 loop spans 18 amino acids. This CDR3 is CACDILTGGYGRTDKPIF. The CDR3 DNA sequence: TGTGCCTGTGACATTCTCACTGGGGGATACGGTCGGACCGATAAACCCATCTTT.

This clone was found a few times. This DNA's translation differs at residue 9 from TCRdb's protein, which comes from a much larger clone; a read error is likely, and the protein shown is translated from the DNA. V gene TRDV2 combines with J gene TRDJ1; D is possibly TRDD3 (6 bases). V dropped 0 bases and J dropped 0 bases, with 16 bases sitting between them. This CDR3 comprises 17 residues. From germline, CDR1 is GEAIGNYY and CDR2 EKD. The CDR3 DNA sequence: TGTGCCTGTGACACCTTGGGGGGGGCACCGTACACCGATAAACTCATCTTT. Amino acids: CACDTLGGAPYTDKLIF.

Concerning this clone: This may be a read error: a much more frequent sequence differs by one nucleotide. This same CDR3 is encoded by further DNA sequences in the sample. The CDR3 region is CACDSPLGAVPSSWDTRQMFF. CDR3 in DNA: TGTGCCTGTGACTCTCCACTGGGGGCTGTCCCGAGCTCCTGGGACACTCGACAGATGTTTTTC. The chain has TRDV2 and TRDJ3; 8 nucleotides align to TRDD3. The CDR3 consists of 21 residues. Germline loops: CDR1 GEAIGNYY, CDR2 EKD.

By sample share, this clone is medium-sized. The chain is built from TRDV1 and TRDJ1; D call uncertain. CDR3 length: 11 amino acids. Trimming removed 4 bases from V and 2 bases from J, with 2 bases in between. Germline values: CDR1 TSWWSYY, CDR2 QGS. CDR3 residues: CALGGTDKLIF. For the CDR3, the DNA is TGTGCTCTTGGGGGAACCGATAAACTCATCTTT.

This clone turned up a few times. A far larger clone differs by one base, so this is likely a read error. This sequence joins TRDV2 and TRDJ1; TRDD3 matches 7 bases. Trimming removed 1 base from V and 0 bases from J; junction bases left unmatched: 10. The CDR3 length is 17 residues. Germline-derived CDR1 and CDR2 are GEAIGNYY and EKD. CDR3 sequence (DNA): TGTGCCTGTGACACACTGAGGGATACAGCAAACACCGATAAACTCATCTTT. The encoded protein is CACDTLRDTANTDKLIF.

There are a few counts of this clone. The translation of this DNA and the TCRdb protein of a much larger clone differ at residue 3, probably owing to a read error; the protein shown here is translated from the DNA. The chain uses TRDV2 and TRDJ1; the match to TRDD3 covers 12 bases. Germline assignment: CDR1 GEAIGNYY and CDR2 EKD. The CDR3 runs 19 residues. The CDR3 DNA is TGTGCCTATGACACCATTCTACTGGGGGATACAGAAGGGACGGGTAAACTCATCTTT. It is translated as CAYDTILLGDTEGTGKLIF.

This chain uses TRDV2 with TRDJ1; 9 bases map to TRDD3. J was trimmed by 2 bases and V by 0 bases; bases with no gene match: 6. CDR1 is GEAIGNYY, CDR2 EKD, per germline. The CDR3 has 16 residues. CDR3 coding DNA: TGTGCCTGTGACACCATGAGTACTGGGGGAACCGATAAACTCATCTTT. It yields the protein CACDTMSTGGTDKLIF.